The present TCR beta chain was sequenced within a study of blood T cell repertoires in COVID-19. Repertoires were generated with immunoSEQ multiplex PCR, while TCRdb's copy carries only in-frame clones and drops some. The sample has 400,000 to 450,000 clones; about nine tenths are singletons. The CDR3 totals 17 residues. J lost 6 bases, V lost 5 bases, and 13 bases had no gene match. The germline gives CDR1 LGHDT, CDR2 YNNKEL (reference sequence). Sequenced: PBMCs or T cells enriched from blood (not recorded which). The sequence was collected from a man aged 18 to 35 who had recovered from COVID-19. The V and J genes are TRBV3-1 (or the pseudogene TRBV3-2) and TRBJ2-3; 11 bases align to TRBD2. The CDR3 DNA reads TGTGCCAGCAGCTTCACCCATCTGACTAGCGGGATGGATACGCAGTATTTT. Translating it yields CASSFTHLTSGMDTQYF.